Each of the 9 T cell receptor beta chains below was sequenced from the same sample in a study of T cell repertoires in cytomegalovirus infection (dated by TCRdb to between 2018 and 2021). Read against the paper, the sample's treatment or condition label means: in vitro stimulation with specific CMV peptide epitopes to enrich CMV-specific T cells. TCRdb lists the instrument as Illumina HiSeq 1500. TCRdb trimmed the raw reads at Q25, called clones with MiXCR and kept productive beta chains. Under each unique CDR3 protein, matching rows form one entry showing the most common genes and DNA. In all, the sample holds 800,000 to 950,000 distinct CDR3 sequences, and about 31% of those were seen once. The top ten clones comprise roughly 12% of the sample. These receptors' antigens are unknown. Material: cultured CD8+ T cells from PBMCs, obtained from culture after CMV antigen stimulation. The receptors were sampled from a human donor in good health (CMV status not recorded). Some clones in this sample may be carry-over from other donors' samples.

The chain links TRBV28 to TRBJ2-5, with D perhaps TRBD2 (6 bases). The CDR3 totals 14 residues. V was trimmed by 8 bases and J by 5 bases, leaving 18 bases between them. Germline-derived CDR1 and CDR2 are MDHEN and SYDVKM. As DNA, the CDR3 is TGTGCCAGCTCTGGGGGGTATCGGTGGGAGACCCAGTACTTC. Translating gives CASSGGYRWETQYF.

This chain's CDR3 is CASRPRGAEQFF. CDR3 DNA: TGTGCCAGCAGGCCTAGGGGAGCTGAGCAGTTCTTC. The rearrangement uses TRBV12-3 or TRBV12-4 and TRBJ2-1; D is possibly TRBD1 or TRBD2 (5 bases each). Trimming removed 6 bases from V and 9 bases from J, with 12 bases in between. There are 12 residues in the CDR3.

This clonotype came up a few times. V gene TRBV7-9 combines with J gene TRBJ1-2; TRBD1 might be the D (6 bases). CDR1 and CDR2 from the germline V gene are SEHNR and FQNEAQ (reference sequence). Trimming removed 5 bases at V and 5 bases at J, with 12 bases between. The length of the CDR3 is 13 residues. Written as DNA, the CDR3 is TGTGCCAGCAGCCAAGACAGGTGGTATGGCTACACCTTC. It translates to CASSQDRWYGYTF.

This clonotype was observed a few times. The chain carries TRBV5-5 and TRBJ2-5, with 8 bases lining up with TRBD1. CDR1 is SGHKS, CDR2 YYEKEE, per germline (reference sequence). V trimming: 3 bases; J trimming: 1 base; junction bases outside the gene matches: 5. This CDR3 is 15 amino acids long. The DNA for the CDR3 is TGTGCCAGCAGCTACATTGACAGGGGCCAAGAGACCCAGTACTTC. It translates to CASSYIDRGQETQYF. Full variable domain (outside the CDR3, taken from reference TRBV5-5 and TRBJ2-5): DAGVTQSPTHLIKTRGQQVTLRCSPISGHKSVSWYQQVLGQGPQFIFQYYEKEERGRGNFPDRFSARQFPNYSSELNVNALLLGDSALYLCASSYIDRGQETQYFGPGTRLLVL.

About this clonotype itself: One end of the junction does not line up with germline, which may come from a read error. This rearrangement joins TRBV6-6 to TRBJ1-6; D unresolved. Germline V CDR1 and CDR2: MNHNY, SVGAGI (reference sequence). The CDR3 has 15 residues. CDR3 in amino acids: CASSYSSRYESPLYF. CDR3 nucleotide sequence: TGTGCCAGCAGTTACTCGAGCAGATATGAGTCCCCCCTCTACTTT.

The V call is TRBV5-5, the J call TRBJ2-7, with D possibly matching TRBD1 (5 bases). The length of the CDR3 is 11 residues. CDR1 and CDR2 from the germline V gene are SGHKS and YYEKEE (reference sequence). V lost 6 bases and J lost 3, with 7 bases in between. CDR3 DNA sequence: TGTGCCAGCACACAGGACTACGAGCAGTACGTC. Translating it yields CASTQDYEQYV.

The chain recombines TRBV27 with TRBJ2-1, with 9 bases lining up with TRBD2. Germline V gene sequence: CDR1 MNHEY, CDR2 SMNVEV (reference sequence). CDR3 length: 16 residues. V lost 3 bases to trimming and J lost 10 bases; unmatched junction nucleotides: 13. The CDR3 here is CASSLPLAGTSREQFF. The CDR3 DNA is TGTGCCAGCAGTTTGCCCCTAGCCGGGACTAGCCGAGAGCAGTTCTTC.

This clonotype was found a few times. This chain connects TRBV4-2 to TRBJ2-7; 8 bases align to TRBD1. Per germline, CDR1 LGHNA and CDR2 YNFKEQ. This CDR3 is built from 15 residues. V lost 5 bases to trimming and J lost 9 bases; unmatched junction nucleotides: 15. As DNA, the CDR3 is TGTGCCAGCAGCTCGTCCGGACAGGGAGGTTCGCCGCAGTACGTC. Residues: CASSSSGQGGSPQYV.

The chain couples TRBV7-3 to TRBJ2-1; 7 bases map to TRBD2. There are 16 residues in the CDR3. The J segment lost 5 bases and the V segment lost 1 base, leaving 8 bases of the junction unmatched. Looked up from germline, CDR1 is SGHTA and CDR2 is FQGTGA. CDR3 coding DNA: TGTGCCAGCAGCTTAAGGGGGGAGGGGCTGGACAATGAGCAGTTCTTC. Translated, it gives CASSLRGEGLDNEQFF.